The T cell receptor (beta chain) described here comes from a study of a mutant IDH1 vaccine in newly diagnosed glioma. Whole-study context: Investigators started vaccination 4-6 weeks after radiotherapy alone, or with temozolomide cycles. Overall study findings and caveats: Altogether, 85% to 95% of patients exhibited vaccine-induced immune responses.

Repertoires were generated with immunoSEQ multiplex PCR, while TCRdb's copy carries only in-frame clones and drops some. The repertoire includes around 70,000 clones, approximately 81% of them detected once, and approximately 12% sits in the top ten. Time point defined: week 35, safety follow-up. Topical imiquimod was applied with each vaccine dose, which held 300 ug of mutant IDH1 20-mer peptide. Scheduled for weeks 1, 3, 5, 7, 11, 15, 19 and 23, eight vaccinations were given to patients. V shed 2 bases and J 2 bases; nucleotides not matched to a gene: 5. The CDR3 extends over 17 amino acids. Per germline, CDR1 GTSNPN and CDR2 SVGIG (reference sequence). This clone was observed once. Its target is not known.

This specimen consisted of PBMCs, obtained from a glioma patient whose treatment included an IDH1 peptide vaccine. The clonotype was recovered from a man between 18 and 29 years old with glioma. The rearrangement joins TRBV30 to TRBJ2-3, with 15 bases matching TRBD2. The CDR3 region is CAWSTRTSGRATDTQYF. CDR3 nucleotides: TGTGCCTGGAGTACTAGGACTAGCGGGAGGGCCACAGATACGCAGTATTTT.